This T cell receptor (beta chain) is drawn from a study of Ad26.COV2.S vaccination and SARS-CoV-2 variants. Repertoires were generated with immunoSEQ multiplex PCR, while TCRdb's copy carries only in-frame clones and drops some. The sample has roughly 100,000 clones; less than 85% are singletons. General study findings and limits: Greater spike-specific TCR breadth was seen in vaccine recipients than in placebo recipients.

In this sample, this clone turned up a few times. The antigen is not known. The sequences come from peripheral blood, collected after recovery from COVID-19. This TCR derives from a human donor who had recovered from COVID-19.

The CDR3 bases are TGTGCCAGCAGCGAGAGCGGGGCTGGAAACACCATATATTTT. It translates to CASSESGAGNTIYF. V usage is TRBV9 and J usage is TRBJ1-3; unclear D gene. Trimming pared 3 bases from V and 2 bases from J, leaving 9 bases between. The CDR3 has 14 residues. The germline V gene has CDR1 SGDLS and CDR2 YYNGEE.